Sequencing of this T cell receptor beta chain was carried out in a study of chemoradiotherapy in HPV16-positive cancers. Libraries were prepared by immunoSEQ multiplex PCR; TCRdb keeps only in-frame clonotypes and omits some of them. This sample has 650 to 850 clones, with approximately 90% found just once. The ends were cut back, 0 bases at V and 6 bases at J, with 6 bases in the middle. The CDR3 extends over 12 amino acids. Germline-derived CDR1 and CDR2 are SGHRS and YFSETQ. A note on this clone: What it recognizes is unknown.

Broader study findings: Better recurrence-free survival went with HPV-responsive T-cell expansion in HPV16-positive patients.

The chain is built from TRBV5-1 and TRBJ1-1, with D unclear. The TCR was taken from a human donor with HPV-associated anogenital cancer. Here the sequenced sample was tumor tissue, taken from a patient who underwent chemoradiotherapy. Here the CDR3 reads CASSLGWAEAFF. CDR3 DNA sequence: TGCGCCAGCAGCTTGGGATGGGCTGAAGCTTTCTTT.